The 24 T cell receptor beta chains in this list originate from one sample, sequenced in a study of neurological immune-mediated disorders. One entry per CDR3 protein results from TCRdb running MiXCR on the 5' RACE reads. The table has fewer than 85,000 distinct CDR3 sequences, approximately 17% seen once. Sequenced material: PBMCs. These receptor sequences come from a woman in her forties in good health.

In this sample, this clonotype turned up many times. This chain uses TRBV2 with TRBJ1-3; D unclear. The V end lost 6 bases, the J end lost 2 bases, and 11 bases lay between the germline ends. The germline V gene has CDR1 SNHLY and CDR2 FYNNEI. CDR3 length: 14 residues. The CDR3 DNA reads as TGTGCCAGCAGGCATAGGACTGCTGGAAACACCATATATTTT. Amino acid sequence: CASRHRTAGNTIYF.

This clonotype was recorded many times. The V gene is TRBV6-1, the J gene TRBJ2-5, with D perhaps matching TRBD1 (5 bases). CDR3 size: 13 residues. Per the germline V gene, CDR1 is MNHNS and CDR2 is SASEGT. V was cut by 6 bases and J by 1 base, with 9 bases left in between. CDR3 region: CASRVRAQETQYF. The CDR3 nucleotides are TGTGCCAGCAGGGTCAGGGCCCAAGAGACCCAGTACTTC.

This clonotype showed up many times. This chain uses TRBV7-2 with TRBJ2-1; no definite D call. The V gene's germline CDR1 is SGHTA and CDR2 FQGNSA. Trimming shortened V by 7 bases and J by 2 bases, and 12 bases separated the two germline ends. The CDR3 sequence is 14 residues long. The CDR3 spells CASTPMPAYNEQFF. The DNA for the CDR3 is TGTGCCAGCACCCCGATGCCGGCCTACAATGAGCAGTTCTTC.

This clonotype appeared many times. The chain links TRBV7-2 to TRBJ2-3; 8 positions match TRBD2. The CDR3 covers 15 residues. CDR1 and CDR2 (germline): SGHTA, FQGNSA. The V gene end was trimmed by 6 bases and the J gene end by 5 bases; junction bases not matched to a gene: 10. The CDR3 sequence is CASSRLLGGGDTQYF. The DNA of the CDR3 is TGTGCCAGCAGTCGTCTCCTCGGGGGGGGAGATACGCAGTATTTT.

The chain uses TRBV5-1 and TRBJ2-1; no clear D. This CDR3 spans 14 amino acids. CDR1 is SGHRS, CDR2 YFSETQ, per germline. Trimming left V 5 bases short and J 6 bases short, with 15 bases between. Here the CDR3 DNA reads TGCGCCAGCAGATATTCTGAGGTGGGCAATGAGCAGTTCTTC. Protein product: CASRYSEVGNEQFF.

This clonotype was detected many times. The V and J genes are TRBV10-3 and TRBJ2-3, with D perhaps matching TRBD1 or TRBD2 (6 bases each). The CDR3 covers 15 residues. Germline V gene lookup returns CDR1 ENHRY and CDR2 SYGVKD. Trimming pared 0 bases from V and 6 bases from J, leaving 13 bases between. In nucleotides, the CDR3 is TGTGCCATCAGTGAGTCGGGGTGGGGGGCCGATACGCAGTATTTT. This sequence encodes CAISESGWGADTQYF.

There are many counts of this clonotype. The chain employs TRBV20-1 and TRBJ1-2; D not certain. Trimming took off 3 bases at V and 4 bases at J, with 15 bases between the two ends. The length of the CDR3 is 14 residues. Germline CDR1 reads DFQATT; CDR2 reads SNEGSKA (reference sequence). The CDR3, as DNA: TGCAGTGCTAGCCACACATGGGATATCTATGGCTACACCTTC. Protein: CSASHTWDIYGYTF.

On this clonotype itself: One base away lies a much larger clone, so this may be a sequencing read error. The chain links TRBV27 to TRBJ1-4, with a possible D match to TRBD1 (5 bases). V was pared by 6 bases and J by 4 bases, with 15 bases between. Germline V gene lookup returns CDR1 MNHEY and CDR2 SMNVEV (reference sequence). This CDR3 region has 15 residues. CDR3 in amino acids: CASSVAGAGNEKLFF. Here the CDR3 DNA reads TGTGCCAGCAGCGTCGCCGGGGCTGGTAATGAAAAACTGTTTTTT.

The rearrangement links TRBV2 to TRBJ2-5; the D is unclear. Germline CDR1 SNHLY, CDR2 FYNNEI. This CDR3 comprises 11 residues. Trimming shortened V by 1 base and J by 9 bases, and 6 bases separated the two germline ends. As DNA, the CDR3 is TGTGCCAGCAGTGAAGAACGGTCCCAGTACTTC. It yields the protein CASSEERSQYF.

At least ten counts were recorded for this clonotype. The CDR3 bases are TGTGCCAGCAGTGAATACGACGCTTCCTACGAGCAGTACTTC. As protein: CASSEYDASYEQYF. This chain joins TRBV2 and TRBJ2-7; D is uncertain. The CDR3 covers 14 residues. From germline, CDR1 is SNHLY and CDR2 FYNNEI. The germline V and J ends were trimmed by 2 bases and 1 base, with 9 bases remaining between them.

This clonotype was found a few times. The chain employs TRBV19 and TRBJ1-4; 7 positions match TRBD1. CDR3 size: 14 residues. V trimming: 7 bases; J trimming: 5 bases; junction bases outside the gene matches: 7. CDR1 is LNHDA, CDR2 SQIVND, per germline (reference sequence). DNA of the CDR3: TGTGCCAGTACCCCGACAGGGATAAATGAAAAACTGTTTTTT. This encodes CASTPTGINEKLFF. The whole variable domain, filled in from reference TRBV19 and TRBJ1-4, reads DGGITQSPKYLFRKEGQNVTLSCEQNLNHDAMYWYRQDPGQGLRLIYYSQIVNDFQKGDIAEGYSVSREKKESFPLTVTSAQKNPTAFYLCASTPTGINEKLFFGSGTQLSVL.

This clonotype occurred many times. The V and J genes are TRBV5-1 and TRBJ2-1, with 10 bases identical to TRBD2. The CDR3 extends over 16 amino acids. V shed 3 bases and J 6 bases; nucleotides not matched to a gene: 9. Germline V gene sequence: CDR1 SGHRS, CDR2 YFSETQ. The CDR3 loop is CASSYQAGGPFNEQFF. CDR3 sequence (DNA): TGCGCCAGCAGCTACCAAGCGGGGGGGCCATTCAATGAGCAGTTCTTC. The complete variable domain, with remaining parts taken from reference TRBV5-1 and TRBJ2-1, reads KAGVTQTPRYLIKTRGQQVTLSCSPISGHRSVSWYQQTPGQGLQFLFEYFSETQRNKGNFPGRFSGRQFSNSRSEMNVSTLELGDSALYLCASSYQAGGPFNEQFFGPGTRLTVL.

Ten or more counts support this clonotype. V usage is TRBV6-2 or TRBV6-3 and J usage is TRBJ2-3; D is unclear. The germline V gene has CDR1 MNHEY and CDR2 SVGEGT. This CDR3 region has 14 residues. The V end lost 2 bases, the J end lost 6 bases, and 12 bases lay between the germline ends. The CDR3 DNA reads as TGTGCCAGCAGTTACGTGGCCAACTTGGATACGCAGTATTTT. It codes for CASSYVANLDTQYF.

This clonotype has at least ten counts. V is TRBV7-2 and J is TRBJ2-5, with D perhaps matching TRBD2 (7 bases). Trimming took off 6 bases at V and 3 bases at J, with 17 bases between the two ends. Germline CDR1 reads SGHTA; CDR2 reads FQGNSA. The CDR3 totals 15 residues. The CDR3 sequence is CASREMGGPEETQYF. CDR3 sequence (DNA): TGTGCCAGCAGGGAGATGGGGGGGCCAGAAGAGACCCAGTACTTC.

The sample holds many counts of this clonotype. This chain links TRBV13 with TRBJ2-2; D is undetermined. V dropped 1 base and J dropped 6 bases, with 3 bases sitting between them. The CDR3 length is 12 residues. The germline CDR1 and CDR2 sequences are PRHDT and FYEKMQ (reference sequence). CDR3 DNA: TGTGCCAGCAGCTTAGTACCCGGGGAGCTGTTTTTT. This codes for CASSLVPGELFF. The variable domain in full, with the rest retrieved from reference TRBV13 and TRBJ2-2, is AAGVIQSPRHLIKEKRETATLKCYPIPRHDTVYWYQQGPGQDPQFLISFYEKMQSDKGSIPDRFSAQQFSDYHSELNMSSLELGDSALYFCASSLVPGELFFGEGSRLTVL.

This clonotype was picked up many times. The chain links TRBV5-4 to TRBJ2-3; 8 nucleotides match TRBD2. CDR3 length: 14 residues. V gave up 7 bases and J gave up 6 bases; unmatched junction bases: 10. Germline loops: CDR1 SGHNT, CDR2 YYREEE (reference sequence). The CDR3 bases are TGTGCCAGCCGGGCGGGGGGAGTGGAGGATACGCAGTATTTT. It codes for CASRAGGVEDTQYF. Using reference TRBV5-4 and TRBJ2-3 for the parts outside the CDR3, the full variable domain is ETGVTQSPTHLIKTRGQQVTLRCSSQSGHNTVSWYQQALGQGPQFIFQYYREEENGRGNFPPRFSGLQFPNYSSELNVNALELDDSALYLCASRAGGVEDTQYFGPGTRLTVL.

This clonotype was counted at least ten times. This sequence joins TRBV25-1 and TRBJ2-3; maybe TRBD2 (7 bases). Germline assignment: CDR1 MGHDK and CDR2 SYGVNS. The V end was cut by 3 bases, the J end by 6 bases, with 16 bases between. The CDR3 covers 15 residues. The CDR3 here is CASSDQRGQGDTQYF. In nucleotides, the CDR3 is TGTGCCAGCAGTGACCAGCGGGGCCAGGGGGATACGCAGTATTTT.

This clonotype appeared many times. This chain links TRBV6-6 with TRBJ1-1; unclear D gene. V lost 5 bases to trimming and J lost 5 bases, with 12 bases between them. Germline V gene lookup returns CDR1 MNHNY and CDR2 SVGAGI (reference sequence). This CDR3 is 13 amino acids long. The DNA for the CDR3 is TGTGCCAGCAGTCTCCAAGCGGGGACTGAAGCTTTCTTT. This codes for CASSLQAGTEAFF.

This clonotype was recorded many times. The genes are TRBV20-1 and TRBJ1-6; 9 nucleotides agree with TRBD1. The CDR3 runs to 17 residues. With V trimmed by 3 bases and J by 5 bases, 11 bases remained unmatched. Germline CDR1 and CDR2: DFQATT and SNEGSKA (reference sequence). CDR3 loop: CSARNPGTGRNNSPLHF. CDR3 nucleotide sequence: TGCAGTGCTAGGAATCCCGGGACAGGGCGTAATAATTCACCCCTCCACTTT.

This clonotype was recorded many times. The chain joins TRBV5-1 to TRBJ2-5; possibly TRBD1 or TRBD2 for D (5 bases each). The CDR3 length is 13 residues. Trimming removed 7 bases from V and 5 bases from J, with 15 bases in between. Germline V gene data show CDR1 as SGHRS and CDR2 as YFSETQ. The CDR3 nucleotides read TGCGCCAGCTTTCCGGGACCGTATGAGACCCAGTACTTC. Its protein is CASFPGPYETQYF.

This clonotype was detected ten times or more. The chain couples TRBV5-5 to TRBJ2-3, with 9 positions matching TRBD2. The germline gives CDR1 SGHKS, CDR2 YYEKEE (reference sequence). This CDR3 has 17 amino acids. Trimming at V came to 1 base and at J to 0 bases, leaving 6 bases not matched to a gene. The CDR3 sequence is CASSLQGREGSTDTQYF. The CDR3 DNA follows: TGTGCCAGCAGCTTGCAGGGGCGGGAGGGGAGCACAGATACGCAGTATTTT. The whole variable domain, remainder taken from reference TRBV5-5 and TRBJ2-3, is DAGVTQSPTHLIKTRGQQVTLRCSPISGHKSVSWYQQVLGQGPQFIFQYYEKEERGRGNFPDRFSARQFPNYSSELNVNALLLGDSALYLCASSLQGREGSTDTQYFGPGTRLTVL.

This clonotype was seen many times. The chain joins TRBV5-1 to TRBJ1-1; D is unresolved. The V end was cut by 1 base, the J end by 3 bases, with 7 bases between. The CDR3 length is 13 residues. The germline CDR1 and CDR2 sequences are SGHRS and YFSETQ. The CDR3 DNA is TGCGCCAGCAGCTTGAATTATGACACTGAAGCTTTCTTT. Translating gives CASSLNYDTEAFF.

This clonotype was detected ten times or more. The chain uses TRBV7-2 and TRBJ1-6, with D tentatively TRBD1 (5 bases). Germline values: CDR1 SGHTA, CDR2 FQGNSA. CDR3 length equals 16 residues. V gave up 5 bases and J gave up 11 bases, with 22 bases separating them. CDR3 in DNA: TGTGCCAGCAGCCAGGAGGGGCTCATGGCCCGTACACCCCTCCACTTT. It is translated as CASSQEGLMARTPLHF.

This clonotype was seen ten or more times. The chain uses TRBV7-2 and TRBJ2-5, with TRBD2 identical over 14 bases. The J segment lost 3 bases and the V segment lost 1 base, leaving 7 bases of the junction unmatched. The germline V gene encodes CDR1 SGHTA and CDR2 FQGNSA. This CDR3 has 18 residues. The CDR3 DNA sequence: TGTGCCAGCAGCTTAGGGCTGACTAGCGGGGGGGGAGAAGAGACCCAGTACTTC. Translation gives CASSLGLTSGGGEETQYF.